Many counts were recorded for the clone carrying this T cell receptor (beta chain). This sample is drawn from a study of T cells in Graves' hyperthyroidism and ophthalmopathy. Researchers amplified the TCR beta CDR3 regions from RNA transcripts. When the TCR CDR3 underwent first-round RT-PCR, the HTBI primer set was used. TCRdb passed the multiplex PCR reads through MiXCR, listing each CDR3 protein once. The sample shows roughly 530,000 distinct CDR3 sequences, 17% of them seen only once. After removal of 5 bases from V and 4 bases from J, the junction contained 9 bases not matched to a gene. This CDR3 comprises 15 residues. Germline-derived CDR1 and CDR2 are MDHEN and SYDVKM.

The sequenced sample consisted of blood. The sequence came from a young woman with Graves' ophthalmopathy. The genes are TRBV28 and TRBJ2-7; TRBD1 matches 9 bases. DNA of the CDR3: TGTGCCAGCAGTCGCGCGGGACAGGGAGCATACGAGCAGTACTTC. The encoded protein is CASSRAGQGAYEQYF.